This T cell receptor (beta chain) comes out of a study of blood T cell repertoires in COVID-19. TCRdb's copy holds only in-frame clones and misses some; the assay was immunoSEQ multiplex PCR. The repertoire holds approximately 400,000 clones, with around four fifths as singletons. CDR3 length: 14 residues. The germline V gene has CDR1 GTSNPN and CDR2 SVGIG (reference sequence). Losses at the gene ends were 4 bases for V and 4 bases for J; bases not matched to a gene: 6. The sequenced sample consisted of PBMCs or T cells enriched from blood (not recorded which). The chain is built from TRBV30 and TRBJ2-1; TRBD2 matches 8 bases. The sequence was collected from a woman aged 50 to 60 who had recovered from COVID-19. CDR3 sequence (DNA): TGTGCCTGGACCCGGGGGGGGACTTACAATGAGCAGTTCTTC. Protein sequence: CAWTRGGTYNEQFF.